A selection of T cell receptor beta chains follows, all from one sample in a study of blood T cell repertoires in COVID-19. Clones were read by immunoSEQ multiplex PCR, and TCRdb kept only the in-frame ones, dropping some. The sample lists approximately 200,000 clones, 85% to 90% seen once, with approximately 2.9% in the top ten. Sequenced material: peripheral blood. Receptors were obtained from a woman aged 25 to 39 with active or convalescent COVID-19. Each CDR3 is given with its conserved first and last residue. The order of the fields is V gene, D gene, J gene, clone size, CDR3 protein, CDR3 DNA. D genes are given only for firm matches. Size is stated for part of the rows, as once, few or many counts, or as a class when the clone is expanded.

>TRBV3-1/TRBV3-2|.|TRBJ2-5|.
CASSQDQILETQYF
TGTGCCAGCAGCCAAGATCAGATTCTGGAGACCCAGTACTTC
>TRBV10-1|.|TRBJ2-2|.
CASRGRANTGELFF
TGCGCCAGCAGAGGCAGGGCTAACACCGGGGAGCTGTTTTTT
>TRBV24-1|.|TRBJ1-5|.
CATSDGARPLHF
TGTGCCACCAGTGATGGGGCAAGGCCCCTCCATTTT
>TRBV5-6|TRBD2|TRBJ2-1|.
CASSLRGGSYNEQFF
TGTGCCAGCAGCTTGCGGGGGGGCTCCTACAATGAGCAGTTCTTC
>TRBV11-2|TRBD1|TRBJ1-6|.
CASSPRRGTGQSPLHF
TGTGCCAGCAGCCCCAGACGGGGGACAGGGCAATCACCCCTCCACTTT
>TRBV30|TRBD2|TRBJ2-3|.
CAWSPGRGGVTDTQYF
TGTGCCTGGAGTCCCGGACGGGGGGGCGTCACAGATACGCAGTATTTT
>TRBV4-1|.|TRBJ2-7|.
CASSQAGFSYEQYF
TGCGCCAGCAGCCAAGCGGGTTTCTCCTACGAGCAGTACTTC
>TRBV28|.|TRBJ1-1|.
CASRLQGSTEAFF
TGTGCCAGCAGGTTACAGGGTTCCACTGAAGCTTTCTTT
>TRBV19|TRBD1|TRBJ1-5|.
CASSGAGGASQPQHF
TGTGCCAGTAGTGGCGCAGGGGGCGCGAGTCAGCCCCAGCATTTT
>TRBV6-4|.|TRBJ2-7|.
CASSGKGKSYEQYF
TGTGCCAGCAGTGGGAAGGGGAAATCCTACGAGCAGTACTTC
>TRBV4-2|.|TRBJ2-5|.
CASSQDWSGGRFQETQYF
TGTGCCAGCAGCCAAGATTGGTCCGGAGGGCGGTTCCAAGAGACCCAGTACTTC
>TRBV19|.|TRBJ1-2|.
CASSMGTQARTF
TGTGCCAGTAGTATGGGGACACAGGCCCGCACCTTC
>TRBV7-8|.|TRBJ1-3|.
CASSLDSYTIYF
TGTGCCAGCAGCTTAGATAGTTACACCATATATTTT
>TRBV11-3|.|TRBJ2-7|.
CASSDGGRLHEQYF
TGTGCCAGCAGTGACGGCGGGCGTTTACACGAGCAGTACTTC
>TRBV10-3|.|TRBJ1-3|few
CAISTGNTIYF
TGTGCCATCAGCACAGGAAACACCATATATTTT
>TRBV6-5|.|TRBJ2-7|.
CASSYSTGRDSYEQYF
TGTGCCAGCAGTTACTCTACGGGAAGGGACTCCTACGAGCAGTACTTC
>TRBV11-2|.|TRBJ2-2|.
CASSRGNTGELFF
TGTGCCAGCTCAAGGGGAAACACCGGGGAGCTGTTTTTT
>TRBV5-1|.|TRBJ2-7|.
CASSLVPDNSYEQYF
TGCGCCAGCAGCTTGGTCCCGGACAATTCCTACGAGCAGTACTTC
>TRBV6-6|.|TRBJ2-6|.
CASSGGESGANVLTF
TGTGCCAGCAGTGGAGGGGAGTCTGGGGCCAACGTCCTGACTTTC
>TRBV28|TRBD2|TRBJ2-1|.
CASSPRGLAREYNEQFF
TGTGCCAGCAGTCCCAGAGGACTAGCGAGGGAATACAATGAGCAGTTCTTC
>TRBV6-5|TRBD1|TRBJ1-4|.
CASSRATGVNEKLFF
TGTGCCAGCAGTAGGGCGACAGGGGTGAATGAAAAACTGTTTTTT
>TRBV5-5|.|TRBJ2-5|.
CASSFLEWSQGETQYF
TGTGCCAGCAGCTTTTTAGAATGGTCCCAGGGGGAGACCCAGTACTTC